Listed here is a single T cell receptor beta chain. Its antigen is not known. This sequence may be a read error, since a much larger clone differs from it by one base. The germline V gene has CDR1 MNHEY and CDR2 SVGAGI. Deletions cut 0 bases from V and 4 bases from J, with 9 bases between. CDR3 length equals 14 residues. Arm-PCR of CDR3 regions and iRepertoire HTBI primers were used to build TCR beta libraries. TCRdb fed the multiplex PCR reads into MiXCR, producing one record per CDR3 protein. Among over 300,000 distinct CDR3 sequences, about 19% were seen once, and the ten largest hold 25% to 30%. This specimen comes from a study of regulatory T cells in long-lasting Graves disease. On the study more broadly: Treatment with antithyroid drugs for over 5 years, together with positive TSH receptor antibodies, meant persistent Graves' disease. Whole-study results and caveats: Sampling was limited to peripheral blood rather than thyroid tissue.

Time point specified: persistent/refractory GD, antithyroid drugs over 5 years with positive TRAb. RNA from PBMCs was the source of the TCR library. By American Thyroid Association guidelines, Graves' disease was diagnosed in the cohort. The input for sequencing was peripheral blood mononuclear cells (PBMCs), taken when the disease was refractory, from a patient treated with antithyroid drugs. The clonotype comes from a female donor with Graves disease. The rearrangement uses TRBV6-5 and TRBJ1-2, with a tentative D call TRBD1 (5 bases). CDR3: CASSYSRGSYGYTF. CDR3 DNA: TGTGCCAGCAGTTACTCAAGGGGTAGCTATGGCTACACCTTC.